Given below is one TCR beta chain in context. The antigen is unknown. This sample was included in a study of T cells in tuberculosis. Study summary: T cells were selected with CD1B tetramers loaded with glucose monomycolate. A South African cohort included IGRA-negative adolescents, latently infected IGRA-positive adolescents and adults with active tuberculosis. Study-wide findings and caveats: GEM motif frequencies gave 55% to 75% accuracy; the GMM repertoire gave about 90%. Smaller distances to GMM-specific TCRs suggested their expansion in active tuberculosis.

V gave up 0 bases and J gave up 3 bases; unmatched junction bases: 1. The CDR3 has 15 amino acids. Germline values: CDR1 LGHNA, CDR2 YSLEER. TCRdb keeps only in-frame clones here, not all; method: immunoSEQ multiplex PCR. Seen here are about 43,000 clones, about 95% observed once, and the top ten hold 3.6%. This rearrangement joins TRBV4-3 to TRBJ2-2, with TRBD2 matching over 7 bases. Sample: PBMCs. The clonotype was recovered from a donor aged 5 to 30 with latent tuberculosis or without tuberculosis infection. The CDR3 DNA reads as TGCGCCAGCAGCCAAGAAGCGGGGTACACCGGGGAGCTGTTTTTT. Its translation: CASSQEAGYTGELFF.